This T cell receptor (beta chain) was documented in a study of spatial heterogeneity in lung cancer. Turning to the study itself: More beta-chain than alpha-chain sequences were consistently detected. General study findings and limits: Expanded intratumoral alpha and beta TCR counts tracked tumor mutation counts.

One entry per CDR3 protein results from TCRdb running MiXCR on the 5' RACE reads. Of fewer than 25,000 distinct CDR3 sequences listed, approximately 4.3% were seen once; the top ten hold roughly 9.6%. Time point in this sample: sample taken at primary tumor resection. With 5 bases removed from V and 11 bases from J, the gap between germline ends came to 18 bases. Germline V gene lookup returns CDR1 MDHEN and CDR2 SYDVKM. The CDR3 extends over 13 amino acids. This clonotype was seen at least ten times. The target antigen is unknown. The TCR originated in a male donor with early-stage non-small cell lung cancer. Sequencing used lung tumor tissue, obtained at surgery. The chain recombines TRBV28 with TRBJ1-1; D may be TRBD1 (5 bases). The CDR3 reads CASSTRDLPGAFF. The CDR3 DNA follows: TGTGCCAGCAGTACCCGGGACCTCCCGGGTGCTTTCTTT.